The clone carrying this T cell receptor (beta chain) was seen once. Its antigen is not identified. Germline CDR1 SGHVS, CDR2 FQNEAQ. V was cut by 5 bases and J by 11 bases, with 24 bases left in between. The CDR3 runs 15 residues. The data were taken from a study of T cell responses to AZD1222 COVID-19 vaccine. Sequenced by immunoSEQ multiplex PCR; TCRdb stores in-frame clones only, minus some. The sample holds about 170,000 clones, about 92% seen once. Study outcomes and limitations: Donor demographics were predominantly white British with a female majority; clonal diversity may be underestimated.

The chain has TRBV7-8 and TRBJ1-1, with TRBD1 as a possible D gene (5 bases). This clonotype was obtained from an adult in good health. This specimen consisted of peripheral blood, obtained on day 0 of AZD1222 vaccination. The CDR3 DNA follows: TGTGCCAGCAGCACCTTCCTCGACAGCCCCTTGGGGGCTTTCTTT. It yields the protein CASSTFLDSPLGAFF.